The 16 T cell receptor beta chains listed next were all sequenced from one sample in a study of blood T cells in healthy people across ages. Alongside a J-beta primer mix, a sample-barcoded 5' primer served in a second PCR lasting roughly 6 to 12 cycles. A single record per CDR3 protein comes from TCRdb applying MiXCR to the 5' RACE reads. The profile covers around 1,800,000 distinct CDR3 sequences, with 39% appearing a single time and roughly 24% taken by the ten largest. The source material was blood. The origin of the receptors is a human donor in good health.

This chain connects TRBV28 to TRBJ1-2, with D tentatively TRBD1 (6 bases). Germline V gene lookup returns CDR1 MDHEN and CDR2 SYDVKM. This CDR3 has 14 amino acids. V dropped 5 bases and J dropped 4 bases, with 14 bases sitting between them. This CDR3 is CASSPGALLYGYTF. CDR3 DNA sequence: TGTGCCAGCAGTCCGGGGGCCCTCCTCTATGGCTACACCTTC.

In this sample, this clonotype turned up a few times. This rearrangement joins TRBV4-3 to TRBJ2-6, with D possibly being TRBD2 (6 bases). Germline V gene lookup returns CDR1 LGHNA and CDR2 YSLEER. Trimming took 4 bases from V and 8 from J, leaving 15 bases between them. The CDR3 is made up of 15 amino acids. Here the CDR3 DNA reads TGCGCCAGCAGCCCGACCGTGGAGGGACCCAACGTCCTGACTTTC. Protein: CASSPTVEGPNVLTF.

This chain connects TRBV7-9 to TRBJ2-1; possibly TRBD2 for D (6 bases). Germline CDR1 and CDR2: SEHNR and FQNEAQ (reference sequence). The V end lost 7 bases, the J end lost 9 bases, and 16 bases lay between the germline ends. The CDR3 runs 13 residues. As DNA, the CDR3 is TGTGCCAGCACCCCGGGACTTACTGTTGAGCAGTTCTTC. This encodes CASTPGLTVEQFF.

J is TRBJ2-5 and V is TRBV7-9; D unresolved. V shed 1 base and J shed 3 bases, with 9 bases lying between them. From germline, CDR1 is SEHNR and CDR2 FQNEAQ (reference sequence). The CDR3 has 14 residues. The CDR3 DNA reads TGTGCCAGCAGCTTAGAACTCAGAAAAGAGACCCAGTACTTC. Residues: CASSLELRKETQYF.

This clonotype has just a few counts. The CDR3 nucleotides are TGTGCCAGCAGCCCTCTGCGGGAGGGGGCCCTCCCCTACGAGCAGTACTTC. Translating it yields CASSPLREGALPYEQYF. The chain links TRBV9 to TRBJ2-7; 9 bases line up with TRBD2. Germline CDR1 and CDR2: SGDLS and YYNGEE. This CDR3 comprises 17 residues. J was trimmed by 2 bases and V by 4 bases; bases with no gene match: 13.

This clonotype has more than one count but fewer than ten. V gene TRBV7-2 combines with J gene TRBJ1-6; tentatively, D is TRBD1 (5 bases). The germline V gene has CDR1 SGHTA and CDR2 FQGNSA. V was pared by 2 bases and J by 2 bases, with 10 bases between. The CDR3 spans 16 residues. The CDR3 coding sequence is TGTGCCAGCAGCTTACAGGGCGTCACCTATAATTCACCCCTCCACTTT. It translates to CASSLQGVTYNSPLHF.

The V call is TRBV6-2 or TRBV6-3, the J call TRBJ2-3; TRBD1 matches at 7 bases. V trimming: 10 bases; J trimming: 4 bases; junction bases outside the gene matches: 5. This CDR3 comprises 12 residues. CDR1 and CDR2 from the germline V gene are MNHEY and SVGEGT. In DNA, the CDR3 is TGTGCCACCGCAGGGGGTTCAGATACGCAGTATTTT. It translates to CATAGGSDTQYF.

The V call is TRBV9, the J call TRBJ2-1; the match to TRBD1 covers 7 bases. This CDR3 comprises 15 residues. CDR1 and CDR2 (germline): SGDLS, YYNGEE. The trim removed 5 bases at V and 4 bases at J, leaving 9 bases unmatched. The CDR3 sequence: CASSAGTDFYNEQFF. The CDR3 DNA reads TGTGCCAGCAGTGCCGGGACAGATTTTTACAATGAGCAGTTCTTC.

This rearrangement joins TRBV7-9 to TRBJ2-3, with D uncertain. The CDR3 length is 16 residues. Germline CDR1 is SEHNR and CDR2 is FQNEAQ (reference sequence). V lost 2 bases and J lost 0, with 12 bases in between. The CDR3 DNA is TGTGCCAGCAGCTTAAGCAGGATCCATAGCACAGATACGCAGTATTTT. Amino acid sequence: CASSLSRIHSTDTQYF. The full variable domain, with the rest looked up from reference TRBV7-9 and TRBJ2-3, is DTGVSQNPRHKITKRGQNVTFRCDPISEHNRLYWYRQTLGQGPEFLTYFQNEAQLEKSRLLSDRFSAERPKGSFSTLEIQRTEQGDSAMYLCASSLSRIHSTDTQYFGPGTRLTVL.

This clonotype has a handful of counts. The rearrangement joins TRBV6-2 or TRBV6-3 to TRBJ2-5; D not resolved. Deletions cut 4 bases from V and 5 bases from J, with 14 bases between. Germline V CDR1 and CDR2: MNHEY, SVGEGT. This CDR3 region has 14 residues. CDR3 sequence reads: CASSSTPLRETQYF. In nucleotides, the CDR3 is TGTGCCAGCAGTTCCACTCCATTGCGGGAGACCCAGTACTTC.

This clonotype was seen a few times. This chain joins TRBV4-2 and TRBJ2-7; 8 nucleotides line up with TRBD1. V lost 3 bases to trimming and J lost 3 bases; unmatched junction nucleotides: 7. The length of the CDR3 is 15 residues. CDR1 and CDR2 from the germline V gene are LGHNA and YNFKEQ. CDR3 amino acids: CASSQSGQAHYEQYF. DNA of the CDR3: TGTGCCAGCAGCCAGTCGGGACAGGCACACTACGAGCAGTACTTC.

V gene TRBV12-3 or TRBV12-4 combines with J gene TRBJ1-5; D unclear. The length of the CDR3 is 14 residues. Trimming stripped 3 bases from V and 0 bases from J, with 6 bases between. DNA for the CDR3: TGTGCCAGCAGTTTTGGCATTAGCAATCAGCCCCAGCATTTT. Its protein product is CASSFGISNQPQHF.

V gene TRBV29-1 combines with J gene TRBJ2-3; D ambiguous. The germline V gene has CDR1 SQVTM and CDR2 ANQGSEA. CDR3 length: 10 amino acids. With 3 bases removed from V and 6 bases from J, the gap between germline ends came to 4 bases. This CDR3 reads CSVEVDTQYF. CDR3 DNA: TGCAGCGTTGAGGTGGATACGCAGTATTTT.

The sample holds one count of this clonotype. One end of the junction is discordant with germline, which a read error may explain. J is TRBJ1-3 and V is TRBV7-2; D call uncertain. The length of the CDR3 is 14 residues. CDR1 and CDR2 from the germline V gene are SGHTA and FQGNSA. The CDR3 bases are TGTGTCAGCAGCCCCAGGACGTCGGAGGACACCATATATTTT. Translating it yields CVSSPRTSEDTIYF.

V usage is TRBV29-1 and J usage is TRBJ2-7; D unclear. CDR1 is SQVTM, CDR2 ANQGSEA, per germline. V lost 7 bases to trimming and J lost 3 bases, with 22 bases between them. This CDR3 is 15 amino acids long. The CDR3 coding sequence is TGCAGCGCGGCGAGGATAGCCCACCGACGCTACGAGCAGTACTTC. Its translation is CSAARIAHRRYEQYF.

DNA of the CDR3: TGTGCCAGCAGCCATCCCGGTTCGTACTACGAGCAGTACTTC. This translates into CASSHPGSYYEQYF. The chain couples TRBV14 to TRBJ2-7; unclear D gene. Germline V gene data show CDR1 as SGHDN and CDR2 as FVKESK. V was clipped by 3 bases and J by 3 bases, with 12 bases between them. This CDR3 has 14 amino acids.